This T cell receptor (beta chain) comes out of a study of CD8+CD57+ T cells in acquired aplastic anemia. Looking at the study overall: DNA recovered from sorted CD4+ and CD8+ cells had a mean of about 3 ug.

This clonotype was seen a handful of times. All sequencing subjects had displayed CD8+CD57+ cell expansion on flow cytometry. A severe acquired aplastic anemia diagnosis applied to all patients. TCR beta VDJ and CDR3 profiling used genomic DNA as template. Each CDR3 protein is one row after TCRdb ran MiXCR on the reads. The sample includes hundreds of thousands of distinct CDR3 sequences, approximately 32% of them seen just once. Trimming left V 0 bases short and J 3 bases short, with 6 bases between. Germline V gives CDR1 MNHEY, CDR2 SVGEGT. The CDR3 spans 15 residues. Source material: sorted CD4+, CD8+, or CD8+CD57+ T cells (not recorded which) from PBMCs. The source of this sequence is a human donor with aplastic anemia. The chain employs TRBV6-2 or TRBV6-3 and TRBJ1-6, with D unclear. CDR3 region: CASSYSASYNSPLHF. CDR3 nucleotides: TGTGCCAGCAGTTACTCCGCCAGCTATAATTCACCCCTCCACTTT.